This T cell receptor (beta chain) came from a study of radiotherapy plus CTLA-4 blockade in lung cancer. This clone was detected only a few times. Receiving focal radiation plus CTLA-4 blockade with ipilimumab were patients who had chemo-refractory metastatic non-small-cell lung cancer. This table comes from immunoSEQ multiplex PCR, and its TCRdb copy is limited to in-frame clones, with some not included. The sample has approximately 37,000 clones; about 77% are singletons. The CDR3 has 15 amino acids. V shed 4 bases and J shed 3 bases, with 17 bases lying between them. The V gene's germline CDR1 is SGHDT and CDR2 YYEEEE.

This clonotype originated in a human donor with non-small cell lung cancer who had stable disease on radiotherapy plus ipilimumab. This chain joins TRBV5-6 and TRBJ2-7; tentatively, D is TRBD2 (5 bases). The sequencing used peripheral blood, collected from a patient treated with radiotherapy plus ipilimumab. The CDR3 DNA reads as TGTGCCAGCAGCAGGAGGTCGGGTAGTATCTACGAGCAGTACTTC. Its protein product is CASSRRSGSIYEQYF.